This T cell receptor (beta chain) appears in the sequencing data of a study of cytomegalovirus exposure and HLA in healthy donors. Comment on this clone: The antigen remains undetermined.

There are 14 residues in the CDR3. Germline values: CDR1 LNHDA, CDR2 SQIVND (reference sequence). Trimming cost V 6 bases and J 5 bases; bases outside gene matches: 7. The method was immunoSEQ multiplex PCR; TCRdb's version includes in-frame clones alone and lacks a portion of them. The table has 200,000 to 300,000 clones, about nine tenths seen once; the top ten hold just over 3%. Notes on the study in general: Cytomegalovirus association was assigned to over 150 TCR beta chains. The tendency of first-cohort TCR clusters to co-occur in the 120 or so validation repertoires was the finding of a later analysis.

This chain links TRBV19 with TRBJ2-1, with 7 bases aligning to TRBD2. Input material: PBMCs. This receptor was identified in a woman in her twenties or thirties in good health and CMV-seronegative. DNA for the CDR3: TGTGCCAGTAGGCACGGGACTAAGAACAATGAGCAGTTCTTC. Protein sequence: CASRHGTKNNEQFF.